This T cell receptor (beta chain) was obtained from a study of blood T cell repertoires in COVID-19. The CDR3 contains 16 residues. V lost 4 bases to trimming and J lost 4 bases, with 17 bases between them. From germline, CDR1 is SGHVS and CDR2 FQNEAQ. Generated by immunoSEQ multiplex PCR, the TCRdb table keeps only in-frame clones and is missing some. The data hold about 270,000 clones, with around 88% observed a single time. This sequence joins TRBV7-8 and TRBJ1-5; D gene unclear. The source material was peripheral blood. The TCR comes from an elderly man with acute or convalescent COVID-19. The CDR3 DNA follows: TGTGCCAGCAGCTCCCCGGAGGGAGGGAGAAATCAGCCCCAGCATTTT. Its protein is CASSSPEGGRNQPQHF.